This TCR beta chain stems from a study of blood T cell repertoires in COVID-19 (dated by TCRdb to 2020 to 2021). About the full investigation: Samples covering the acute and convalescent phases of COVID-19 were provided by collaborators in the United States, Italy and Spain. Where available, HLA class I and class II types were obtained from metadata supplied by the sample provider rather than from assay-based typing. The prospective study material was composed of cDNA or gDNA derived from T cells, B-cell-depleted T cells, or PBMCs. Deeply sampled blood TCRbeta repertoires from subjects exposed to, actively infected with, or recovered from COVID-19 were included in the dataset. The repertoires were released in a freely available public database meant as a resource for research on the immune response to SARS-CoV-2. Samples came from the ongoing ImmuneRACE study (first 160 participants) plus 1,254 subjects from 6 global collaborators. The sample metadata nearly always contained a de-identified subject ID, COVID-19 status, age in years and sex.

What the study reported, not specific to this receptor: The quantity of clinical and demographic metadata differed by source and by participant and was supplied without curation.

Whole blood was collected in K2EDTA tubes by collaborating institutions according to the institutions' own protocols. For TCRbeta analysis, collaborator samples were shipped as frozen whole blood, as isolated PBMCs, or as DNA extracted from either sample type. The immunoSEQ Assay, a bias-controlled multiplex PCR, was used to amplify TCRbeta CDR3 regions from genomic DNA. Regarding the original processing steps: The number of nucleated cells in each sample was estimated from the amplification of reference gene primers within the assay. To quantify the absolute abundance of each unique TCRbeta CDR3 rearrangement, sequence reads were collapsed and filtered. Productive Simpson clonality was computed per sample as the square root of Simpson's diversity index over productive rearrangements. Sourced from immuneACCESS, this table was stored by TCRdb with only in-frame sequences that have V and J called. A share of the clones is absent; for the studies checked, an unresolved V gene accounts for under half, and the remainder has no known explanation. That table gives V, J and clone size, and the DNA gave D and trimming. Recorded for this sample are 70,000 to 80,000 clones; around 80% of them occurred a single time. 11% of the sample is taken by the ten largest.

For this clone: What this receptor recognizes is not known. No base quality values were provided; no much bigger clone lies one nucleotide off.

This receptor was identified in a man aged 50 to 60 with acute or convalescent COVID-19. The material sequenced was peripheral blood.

The DNA reads as follows: TGTGCCAGCAGTGAAGCGTCCCGGACAGGCTATGGCTACACCTTC. Its protein product is CASSEASRTGYGYTF. Recombination linked TRBV6-1 to TRBJ1-2, with 7 bases matching TRBD1. Measured from the cysteine to the phenylalanine, the CDR3 is 15 residues long. Only the CDR3 DNA is retained, 45 bases long and in frame from the first base. The germline V gene specifies MNHNS as CDR1 and SASEGT as CDR2. V loses 0 bases at its end and J loses 4 bases; junction bases beyond the gene matches: 5.